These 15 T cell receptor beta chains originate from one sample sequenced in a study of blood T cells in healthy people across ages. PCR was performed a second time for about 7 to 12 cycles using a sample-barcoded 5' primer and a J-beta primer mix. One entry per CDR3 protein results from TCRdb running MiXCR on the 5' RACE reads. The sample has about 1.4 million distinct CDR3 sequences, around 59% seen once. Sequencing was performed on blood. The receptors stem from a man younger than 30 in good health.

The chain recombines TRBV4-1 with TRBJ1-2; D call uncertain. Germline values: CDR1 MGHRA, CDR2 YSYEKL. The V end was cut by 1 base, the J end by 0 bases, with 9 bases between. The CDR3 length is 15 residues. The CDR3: CASSQASEANYGYTF. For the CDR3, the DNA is TGCGCCAGCAGCCAAGCGTCTGAAGCTAACTATGGCTACACCTTC.

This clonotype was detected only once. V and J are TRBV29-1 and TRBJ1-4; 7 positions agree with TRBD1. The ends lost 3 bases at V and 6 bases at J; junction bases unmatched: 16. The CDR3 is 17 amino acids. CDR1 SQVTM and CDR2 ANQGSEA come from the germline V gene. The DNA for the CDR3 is TGCAGCGTTGACCAAGGGACCTGGACAGGCGAGGATGAAAAACTGTTTTTT. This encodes CSVDQGTWTGEDEKLFF.

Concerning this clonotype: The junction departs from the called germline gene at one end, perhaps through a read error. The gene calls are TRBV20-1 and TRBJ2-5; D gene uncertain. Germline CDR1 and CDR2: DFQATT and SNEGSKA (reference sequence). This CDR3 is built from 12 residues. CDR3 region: CSASQAVETQYF. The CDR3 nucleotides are TGCAGCGCTAGTCAGGCAGTAGAGACCCAGTACTTC.

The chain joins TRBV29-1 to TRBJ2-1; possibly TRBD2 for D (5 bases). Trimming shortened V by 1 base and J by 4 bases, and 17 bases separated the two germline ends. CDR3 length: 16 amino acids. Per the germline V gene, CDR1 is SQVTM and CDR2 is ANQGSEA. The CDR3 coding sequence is TGCAGCGTTGAAGGCGGGCCTAGCCGGGCGTACAATGAGCAGTTCTTC. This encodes CSVEGGPSRAYNEQFF.

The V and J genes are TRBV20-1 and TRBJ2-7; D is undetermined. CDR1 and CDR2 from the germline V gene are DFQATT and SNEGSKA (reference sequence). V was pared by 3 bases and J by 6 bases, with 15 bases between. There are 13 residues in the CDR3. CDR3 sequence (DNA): TGCAGTGCTAGTCGCCACCCGCATTTCGAGCAGTACTTC. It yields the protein CSASRHPHFEQYF.

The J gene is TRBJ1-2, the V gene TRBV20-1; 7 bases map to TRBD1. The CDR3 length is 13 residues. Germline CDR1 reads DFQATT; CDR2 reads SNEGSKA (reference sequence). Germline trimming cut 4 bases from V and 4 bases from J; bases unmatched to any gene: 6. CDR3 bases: TGCAGTGCTAATTACAGGGGAGGCTATGGCTACACCTTC. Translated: CSANYRGGYGYTF.

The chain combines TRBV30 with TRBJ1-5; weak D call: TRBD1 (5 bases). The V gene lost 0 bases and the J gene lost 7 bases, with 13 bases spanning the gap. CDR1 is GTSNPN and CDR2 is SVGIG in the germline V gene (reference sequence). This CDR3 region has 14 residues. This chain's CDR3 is CAWSVRYGGQPQHF. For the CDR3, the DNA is TGTGCCTGGAGTGTAAGATACGGGGGGCAGCCCCAGCATTTT.

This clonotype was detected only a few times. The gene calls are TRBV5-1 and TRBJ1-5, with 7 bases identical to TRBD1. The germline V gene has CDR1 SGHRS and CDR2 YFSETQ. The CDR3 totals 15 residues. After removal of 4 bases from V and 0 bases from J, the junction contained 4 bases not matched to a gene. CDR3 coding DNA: TGCGCCAGCAGCCCGGGACAGCCTAGCAATCAGCCCCAGCATTTT. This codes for CASSPGQPSNQPQHF.

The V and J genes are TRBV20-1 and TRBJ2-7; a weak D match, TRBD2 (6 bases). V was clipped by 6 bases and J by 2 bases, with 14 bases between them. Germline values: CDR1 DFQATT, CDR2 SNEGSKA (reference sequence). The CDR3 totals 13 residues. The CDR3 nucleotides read TGCAGTGCCACGCTTAGCGGTACCTACGAGCAGTACTTC. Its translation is CSATLSGTYEQYF.

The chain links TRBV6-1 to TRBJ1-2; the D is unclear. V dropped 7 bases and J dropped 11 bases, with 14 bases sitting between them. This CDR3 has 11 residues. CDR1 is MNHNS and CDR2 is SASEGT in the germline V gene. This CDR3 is CASKGGGQYTF. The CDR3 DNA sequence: TGTGCCAGCAAAGGCGGAGGGCAGTACACCTTC.

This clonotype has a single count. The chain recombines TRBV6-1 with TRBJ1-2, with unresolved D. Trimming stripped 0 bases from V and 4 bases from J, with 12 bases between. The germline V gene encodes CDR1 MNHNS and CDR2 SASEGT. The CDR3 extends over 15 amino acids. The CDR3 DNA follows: TGTGCCAGCAGTGAAGCATTGTACGGCCTCTATGGCTACACCTTC. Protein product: CASSEALYGLYGYTF.

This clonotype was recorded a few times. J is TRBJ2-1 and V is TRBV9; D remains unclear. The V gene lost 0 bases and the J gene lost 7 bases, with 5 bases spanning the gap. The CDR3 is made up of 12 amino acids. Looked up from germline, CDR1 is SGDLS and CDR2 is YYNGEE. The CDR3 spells CASSVGTNEQFF. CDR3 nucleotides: TGTGCCAGCAGCGTAGGTACTAATGAGCAGTTCTTC.

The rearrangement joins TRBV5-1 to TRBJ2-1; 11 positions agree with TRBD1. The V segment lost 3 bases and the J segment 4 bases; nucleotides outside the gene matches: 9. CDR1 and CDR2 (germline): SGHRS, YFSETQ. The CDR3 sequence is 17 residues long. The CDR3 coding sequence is TGCGCCAGCAGCTGGGACCCAGGACAGGGGGCTTACAATGAGCAGTTCTTC. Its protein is CASSWDPGQGAYNEQFF.

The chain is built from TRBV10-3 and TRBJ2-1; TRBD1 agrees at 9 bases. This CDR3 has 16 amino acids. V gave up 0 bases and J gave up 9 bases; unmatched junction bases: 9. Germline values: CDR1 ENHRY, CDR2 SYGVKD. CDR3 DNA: TGTGCCATCAGTGAGTCATGGACAGGGGAGTGGGGTGAGCAGTTCTTC. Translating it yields CAISESWTGEWGEQFF.

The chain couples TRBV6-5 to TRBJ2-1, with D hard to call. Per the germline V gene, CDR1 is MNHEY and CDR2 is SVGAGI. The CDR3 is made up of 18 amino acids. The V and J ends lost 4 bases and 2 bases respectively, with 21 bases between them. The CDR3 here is CASSSHFRVAATYNEQFF. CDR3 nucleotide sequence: TGTGCCAGCAGTTCCCATTTCCGGGTGGCAGCTACCTACAATGAGCAGTTCTTC.